These T cell receptor beta chains were read from a single sample in a study of shared clonotypes between healthy human individuals. The protocol was immunoSEQ multiplex PCR, while the TCRdb copy is restricted to in-frame clones and leaves out a portion. The sample carries about 180,000 clones, roughly 93% recorded once. Sequenced: naive CD4+ T cells sorted from blood. The receptors were sampled from a woman aged 30 to 39 in good health. Each CDR3 is given with its conserved first and last residue. The order of the fields is clone size, V gene, D gene, J gene, CDR3 DNA, CDR3 protein. D genes are given only for firm matches. The size field is filled for only some rows; it gives once, few, many or a size class.

size: -; V: TRBV7-9; D: TRBD2; J: TRBJ2-3; DNA: TGTGCCAGCAGCCAAGGACTAGCGGGAGTTGCAGATACGCAGTATTTT; CDR3: CASSQGLAGVADTQYF
size: few; V: TRBV19; D: TRBD1; J: TRBJ1-5; DNA: TGTGCCAGTAGCCGGACAGGGGGCCCCGTCCAGCCCCAGCATTTT; CDR3: CASSRTGGPVQPQHF
size: -; V: TRBV19; D: -; J: TRBJ2-1; DNA: TGTGCCAGTAGTATGGGCCCCGGCAATGAGCAGTTCTTC; CDR3: CASSMGPGNEQFF
size: -; V: TRBV6-6; D: -; J: TRBJ1-4; DNA: TGTGCCAGCAGGATTGGACAGATTAATGAAAAACTGTTTTTT; CDR3: CASRIGQINEKLFF
size: -; V: TRBV6-1; D: -; J: TRBJ1-1; DNA: TGTGCCAGCAGTGAAGCGCTTCAGGGAGTTACCGAAGCTTTCTTT; CDR3: CASSEALQGVTEAFF
size: -; V: TRBV28; D: TRBD2; J: TRBJ2-1; DNA: TGTGCCAGCAGTTCCGTAGCGGGGGCGAGATCCTACAATGAGCAGTTCTTC; CDR3: CASSSVAGARSYNEQFF
size: -; V: TRBV25-1; D: -; J: TRBJ2-1; DNA: TGTGCCAGCACCGCGGGGAGTGAGCAGTTCTTC; CDR3: CASTAGSEQFF
size: once; V: TRBV15; D: -; J: TRBJ2-6; DNA: TGTGCCACCAGCAGACGCGGACATATCGCTTATGGGGCCAACGTCCTGACTTTC; CDR3: CATSRRGHIAYGANVLTF
size: -; V: TRBV28; D: TRBD2; J: TRBJ2-7; DNA: TGTGCCGGCAGCGGGGCCCCCTCCTACGAGCAGTACTTC; CDR3: CAGSGAPSYEQYF
size: -; V: TRBV28; D: -; J: TRBJ2-7; DNA: TGTGCCAGCAGCTCCGGACAATTCTACGAGCAGTACTTC; CDR3: CASSSGQFYEQYF
size: -; V: TRBV6-5; D: -; J: TRBJ2-7; DNA: TGTGCCAGTGCAATTAGCGCCCTCTCCTACGAGCAGTACTTC; CDR3: CASAISALSYEQYF
size: -; V: TRBV19; D: -; J: TRBJ1-5; DNA: TGTGCCAGTAGTATCGCGGACGGATATGGTTATAGCAATCAGCCCCAGCATTTT; CDR3: CASSIADGYGYSNQPQHF
size: -; V: TRBV7-3; D: TRBD1; J: TRBJ2-6; DNA: TGTGCCAGCAGCTTAAGACAGGGGACCTCTCTGGGGGCCAACGTCCTGACTTTC; CDR3: CASSLRQGTSLGANVLTF
size: -; V: TRBV5-1; D: TRBD1; J: TRBJ2-5; DNA: TGCGCCAGCAGCCCCCTGACAGGGTTGGGAGAGACCCAGTACTTC; CDR3: CASSPLTGLGETQYF
size: -; V: TRBV10-3; D: TRBD2; J: TRBJ2-3; DNA: TGTGCCATCAACAGCGGGAGTTCGACAGATACGCAGTATTTT; CDR3: CAINSGSSTDTQYF
size: -; V: TRBV5-1; D: -; J: TRBJ1-4; DNA: TGCGCCAGCAGCTTGGGAACAGGACATAATGAAAAACTGTTTTTT; CDR3: CASSLGTGHNEKLFF
size: -; V: TRBV28; D: -; J: TRBJ2-7; DNA: TGTGCCAGCAGCCCTGAAGTGGCCTACGAGCAGTACTTC; CDR3: CASSPEVAYEQYF
size: -; V: TRBV19; D: -; J: TRBJ1-1; DNA: TGTGCCAGTATTCGAAGGACTGAAGCTTTCTTT; CDR3: CASIRRTEAFF
size: -; V: TRBV10-1; D: -; J: TRBJ2-3; DNA: TGCGCCAGCAACCGGGACTCCCTCACAGATACGCAGTATTTT; CDR3: CASNRDSLTDTQYF
size: -; V: TRBV28; D: -; J: TRBJ1-1; DNA: TGTGCCAGCAGTTTCGGGGGGCCAGGGGCTTTCTTT; CDR3: CASSFGGPGAFF
size: -; V: TRBV28; D: -; J: TRBJ2-5; DNA: TGTGCCAGCAGCCTACTTCGTTCGGACAGCCTAAGGGTAGAGACCCAGTACTTC; CDR3: CASSLLRSDSLRVETQYF
size: -; V: TRBV9; D: -; J: TRBJ1-5; DNA: TGTGCCAGCAGCGTAGGTAGCAATCAGCCCCAGCATTTT; CDR3: CASSVGSNQPQHF
size: -; V: TRBV18; D: TRBD2; J: TRBJ2-7; DNA: TGTGCCAGCTCACCCGGACTAGCTGAGAGCTCCTACGAGCAGTACTTC; CDR3: CASSPGLAESSYEQYF
size: once; V: TRBV19; D: TRBD1; J: TRBJ1-1; DNA: TGTGCCAGTAGGACCGGGACAGGGGCGATGAACACTGAAGCTTTCTTT; CDR3: CASRTGTGAMNTEAFF
size: -; V: TRBV11-3; D: TRBD1; J: TRBJ2-3; DNA: TGTGCCAGCAGCTTAGGATTAAGGGGGCAAGAAGATACGCAGTATTTT; CDR3: CASSLGLRGQEDTQYF
size: -; V: TRBV5-6; D: TRBD1; J: TRBJ1-2; DNA: TGTGCCAGCAGCGTGACAGGGGGTTGGTCCTCTGGCTACACCTTC; CDR3: CASSVTGGWSSGYTF
size: once; V: TRBV7-3; D: -; J: TRBJ2-5; DNA: TGTGCCAGCAGCCCCTTTCACCAAGAGACCCAGTACTTC; CDR3: CASSPFHQETQYF
size: -; V: TRBV7-3; D: TRBD1; J: TRBJ1-1; DNA: TGTGCCAGCACCCTAACAGGGGGCGTCGACACTGAAGCTTTCTTT; CDR3: CASTLTGGVDTEAFF
size: -; V: TRBV27; D: TRBD1; J: TRBJ1-2; DNA: TGTGCCAGCAGTTTGTGGAGGACAGGGAACTATGGCTACACCTTC; CDR3: CASSLWRTGNYGYTF
size: -; V: TRBV28; D: TRBD1; J: TRBJ2-7; DNA: TGTGCCAGCAACCCCGGACAGGCCTACGAGCAGTACTTC; CDR3: CASNPGQAYEQYF
size: -; V: TRBV18; D: -; J: TRBJ1-5; DNA: TGTGCCAGCTCACCCGGACTTGAAGGGCAGCCCCAGCATTTT; CDR3: CASSPGLEGQPQHF
size: -; V: TRBV7-3; D: -; J: TRBJ2-1; DNA: TGTGCCAGCAGCACAGGGAGCTCCTACAATGAGCAGTTCTTC; CDR3: CASSTGSSYNEQFF
size: -; V: TRBV18; D: TRBD2; J: TRBJ2-7; DNA: TGTGCCAGCTCACCACCAGGGCTAGCGGGTTCCTACGAGCAGTACTTC; CDR3: CASSPPGLAGSYEQYF
size: -; V: TRBV5-1; D: TRBD2; J: TRBJ2-2; DNA: TGCGCCAGCAGCCTCGGACTAGCGGGAGGGAACACCGGGGAGCTGTTTTTT; CDR3: CASSLGLAGGNTGELFF
size: -; V: TRBV7-8; D: -; J: TRBJ1-6; DNA: TGTGCCAGCAGCTTGAATAGGGGTGGTTCACCCCTCCACTTT; CDR3: CASSLNRGGSPLHF
size: -; V: TRBV2; D: -; J: TRBJ2-5; DNA: TGTGCCAGCAGTACGAACACGTACCAAGAGACCCAGTACTTC; CDR3: CASSTNTYQETQYF
size: -; V: TRBV15; D: -; J: TRBJ1-1; DNA: TGTGCCACCAGCAGAGCAGACAGCTTCGCTGAAGCTTTCTTT; CDR3: CATSRADSFAEAFF
size: few; V: TRBV18; D: -; J: TRBJ2-7; DNA: TGTGCCAGCTCACCGCAATCCGGACAGTCCTACGAGCAGTACTTC; CDR3: CASSPQSGQSYEQYF
size: -; V: TRBV7-2; D: -; J: TRBJ2-6; DNA: TGTGCCAGCAGCTTAGAGGGTTCTGGGGCCAACGTCCTGACTTTC; CDR3: CASSLEGSGANVLTF
size: -; V: TRBV9; D: TRBD2; J: TRBJ2-3; DNA: TGTGCCAGCAGCGTAGAGGGACTAGCGGATGGATCAGATACGCAGTATTTT; CDR3: CASSVEGLADGSDTQYF
size: -; V: TRBV5-1; D: TRBD1; J: TRBJ1-6; DNA: TGCGCCAGCAGCTTCGGGGACAGGGGGCCTAATTCACCCCTCCACTTT; CDR3: CASSFGDRGPNSPLHF
size: -; V: TRBV19; D: -; J: TRBJ2-1; DNA: TGTGCCAGTAGTATACCTAGTTTTTACAATGAGCAGTTCTTC; CDR3: CASSIPSFYNEQFF
size: -; V: TRBV18; D: TRBD2; J: TRBJ2-7; DNA: TGTGCCAGCTCACCACGGGAAACTAGCGGGAAGGGCGAGCAGTACTTC; CDR3: CASSPRETSGKGEQYF
size: once; V: TRBV28; D: -; J: TRBJ1-2; DNA: TGTGCCAGCACCCTCGGGGGAGAGAGCCGCTACACCTTC; CDR3: CASTLGGESRYTF
size: once; V: TRBV29-1; D: TRBD1; J: TRBJ1-1; DNA: TGCAGCGTGTTAGGAGGGACAGGGAACACTGAAGCTTTCTTT; CDR3: CSVLGGTGNTEAFF
size: -; V: TRBV5-1; D: -; J: TRBJ1-6; DNA: TGCGCCAGCAGCTTGGACCCTGGCGGGACACCCCTCCACTTT; CDR3: CASSLDPGGTPLHF